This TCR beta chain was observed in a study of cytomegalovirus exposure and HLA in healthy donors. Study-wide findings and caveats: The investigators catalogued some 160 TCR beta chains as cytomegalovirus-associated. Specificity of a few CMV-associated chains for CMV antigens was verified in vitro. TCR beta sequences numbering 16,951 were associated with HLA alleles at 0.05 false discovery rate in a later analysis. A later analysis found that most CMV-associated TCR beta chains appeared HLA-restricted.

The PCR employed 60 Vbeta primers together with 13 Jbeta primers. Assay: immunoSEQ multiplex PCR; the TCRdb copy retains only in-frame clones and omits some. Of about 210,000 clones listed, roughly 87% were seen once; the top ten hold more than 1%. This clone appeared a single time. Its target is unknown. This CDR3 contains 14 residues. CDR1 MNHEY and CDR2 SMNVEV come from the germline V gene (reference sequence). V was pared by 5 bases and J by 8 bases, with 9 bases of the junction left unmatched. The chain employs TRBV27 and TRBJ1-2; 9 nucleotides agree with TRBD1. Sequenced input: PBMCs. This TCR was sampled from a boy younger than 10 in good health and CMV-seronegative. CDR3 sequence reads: CASSPDRGTRGYTF. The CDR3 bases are TGTGCCAGCAGTCCGGACAGGGGTACTCGAGGCTACACCTTC.